The 26 T cell receptor beta chains reported below all come from one sample, sequenced in a study of shared clonotypes between healthy human individuals. Method: immunoSEQ multiplex PCR; TCRdb's copy keeps in-frame clones and lacks some. The sample shows around 1 million clones, 76% of them seen only once. Sequenced sample: memory CD4+ T cells sorted from blood. Indicated subset: CD45RA-negative fraction. These receptors were collected from a man aged 18 to 29 in good health.

This clone appeared a single time. The gene calls are TRBV7-9 and TRBJ2-1; perhaps TRBD2 as D (5 bases). V shed 2 bases and J shed 0 bases, with 11 bases lying between them. The V gene's germline CDR1 is SEHNR and CDR2 FQNEAQ (reference sequence). The CDR3 has 16 residues. CDR3 coding DNA: TGTGCCAGCAGCTTAAGCGGCCAGAACTCCTACAATGAGCAGTTCTTC. Residues: CASSLSGQNSYNEQFF.

This clone was observed a few times. The CDR3 region is CASSLNPTGGSYEQYF. The CDR3 coding sequence is TGTGCCAGCAGCTTAAATCCTACAGGGGGCTCCTACGAGCAGTACTTC. V and J are TRBV7-2 and TRBJ2-7; the match to TRBD1 covers 8 bases. The CDR3 is 16 amino acids. V gave up 2 bases and J gave up 0 bases; unmatched junction bases: 6. Per the germline V gene, CDR1 is SGHTA and CDR2 is FQGNSA.

CDR3 amino acids: CASSLEGQITDTQYF. Here the CDR3 DNA reads TGCGCCAGCAGCTTGGAGGGACAGATCACAGATACGCAGTATTTT. This chain uses TRBV5-1 with TRBJ2-3, with 7 bases lining up with TRBD1. This CDR3 spans 15 amino acids. V shed 0 bases, J shed 2 bases, and the junction held 3 bases outside the gene matches. Per germline, CDR1 SGHRS and CDR2 YFSETQ.

Here the CDR3 DNA reads TGTGCCAGCAGCTTAGAGGGAGGGGTGTCTGAAGCTTTCTTT. This translates into CASSLEGGVSEAFF. The chain couples TRBV7-9 to TRBJ1-1; D is possibly TRBD1 (5 bases). The germline gives CDR1 SEHNR, CDR2 FQNEAQ (reference sequence). The CDR3 runs 14 residues. V was trimmed by 1 base and J by 6 bases, leaving 12 bases between them.

The V and J genes are TRBV10-2 and TRBJ2-1; D is ambiguous. CDR1 is WSHSY, CDR2 SAAADI, per germline. The CDR3 is 13 amino acids. The V gene lost 5 bases and the J gene lost 6 bases, with 11 bases spanning the gap. This CDR3 reads CASSMTGLNEQFF. The CDR3 region has the DNA TGCGCCAGCAGTATGACCGGGCTCAATGAGCAGTTCTTC.

The J gene is TRBJ2-7, the V gene TRBV18; 10 nucleotides align to TRBD1. Germline V gene sequence: CDR1 KGHSH, CDR2 LQKENI. The CDR3 is made up of 15 amino acids. V shed 4 bases, J shed 2 bases, and the junction held 5 bases outside the gene matches. The CDR3 sequence is CASSQGQGIPYEQYF. CDR3 nucleotides: TGTGCCAGCTCACAGGGACAGGGGATCCCCTACGAGCAGTACTTC.

The rearrangement uses TRBV21-1 and TRBJ2-1; the table names TRBD1, a call not compared with the DNA. TRBV21-1 is noted as a pseudogene. The CDR3 extends over 16 amino acids. DNA for the CDR3: TGTGCCAGCAGCAAGGGACAGGATAGCTCCTACAATGAGCAGTTCTTC. Residues: CASSKGQDSSYNEQFF.

This clone was seen only once. V is TRBV28 and J is TRBJ2-5, with D unresolved. The CDR3 runs 14 residues. Germline CDR1 is MDHEN and CDR2 is SYDVKM. The V end lost 4 bases, the J end lost 5 bases, and 14 bases lay between the germline ends. The CDR3 region is CASSSPSTRETQYF. The CDR3 DNA reads as TGTGCCAGCAGTTCCCCGTCTACCCGCGAGACCCAGTACTTC.

The rearrangement joins TRBV6-5 to TRBJ1-5, with no clear D. With 7 bases removed from V and 0 bases from J, the gap between germline ends came to 10 bases. The germline CDR1 and CDR2 sequences are MNHEY and SVGAGI. This CDR3 has 14 amino acids. CDR3 sequence reads: CASNPDGSNQPQHF. CDR3 bases: TGTGCCAGCAATCCGGACGGTAGCAATCAGCCCCAGCATTTT.

Only one count was recorded for this clone. The DNA for the CDR3 is TGTGCCACCCTCGAGGATCGGTCAGCCGGAAACACCATATATTTT. It encodes CATLEDRSAGNTIYF. The chain carries TRBV15 and TRBJ1-3; no definite D call. This CDR3 has 15 amino acids. The V gene's germline CDR1 is LNHNV and CDR2 YYDKDF (reference sequence). Trimming shortened V by 8 bases and J by 4 bases, and 18 bases separated the two germline ends.

The chain employs TRBV27 and TRBJ2-5, with 10 bases lining up with TRBD2. Germline CDR1 MNHEY, CDR2 SMNVEV (reference sequence). The junction had 19 bases not matched to a gene; V was cut back by 4 bases and J by 5 bases. The CDR3 is 19 residues long. The CDR3 nucleotides read TGTGCCAGCAGTTCTGATCTGACATCGGCTAGCGGGAGCGGTGAGACCCAGTACTTC. It translates to CASSSDLTSASGSGETQYF.

V and J are TRBV6-1 and TRBJ1-1; TRBD1 matches at 8 bases. CDR3 length equals 14 residues. Trimming removed 7 bases from V and 10 bases from J; junction bases left unmatched: 14. Germline lookup yields CDR1 MNHNS and CDR2 SASEGT. CDR3 nucleotides: TGTGCCAGCATCCCGAGAAGCGGACAGGGCTCAGCTTTCTTT. Protein sequence: CASIPRSGQGSAFF.

This chain joins TRBV2 and TRBJ1-2; TRBD1 matches 7 bases. CDR3 size: 13 residues. Germline loops: CDR1 SNHLY, CDR2 FYNNEI. DNA of the CDR3: TGTGGAATGATGGGCAGGGGGGACTATGGCTACACCTTC. Protein: CGMMGRGDYGYTF.

J is TRBJ1-1 and V is TRBV6-4; the match to TRBD1 covers 8 bases. This CDR3 has 13 residues. From germline, CDR1 is MRHNA and CDR2 SNTAGT. V shed 6 bases and J 3 bases; nucleotides not matched to a gene: 3. CDR3 loop: CASRRDRYTEAFF. In DNA form, the CDR3 reads TGTGCCAGCAGGAGGGACAGGTACACTGAAGCTTTCTTT.

V is TRBV6-1 and J is TRBJ1-5; 9 bases line up with TRBD1. CDR1 is MNHNS, CDR2 SASEGT, per germline. This CDR3 comprises 16 residues. Trimming at V came to 2 bases and at J to 2 bases, leaving 4 bases not matched to a gene. CDR3 amino acids: CASSEQRTGGNQPQHF. Here the CDR3 DNA reads TGTGCCAGCAGTGAACAACGGACAGGGGGCAATCAGCCCCAGCATTTT.

The V call is TRBV6-5, the J call TRBJ1-6; D may be TRBD1 (6 bases). Trimming removed 6 bases from V and 5 bases from J, with 8 bases in between. Germline CDR1 and CDR2: MNHEY and SVGAGI. The CDR3 has 13 amino acids. DNA for the CDR3: TGTGCCAGCAGAAGGACAGATAATTCACCCCTCCACTTT. This codes for CASRRTDNSPLHF.

Points on this clone: The junction departs from the called germline gene at one end, perhaps through a read error. The chain has TRBV7-7 and TRBJ2-5; tentatively, D is TRBD1 (6 bases). Germline V gene sequence: CDR1 SSHAT, CDR2 FNYEAQ (reference sequence). The CDR3 covers 13 residues. Written as DNA, the CDR3 is TGTGCTAGCAGCTCCACAGGGACGGAGACCCAGTACTTC. Encoded protein: CASSSTGTETQYF.

This clone has only a few counts. The V call is TRBV28, the J call TRBJ1-2; D unresolved. There are 12 residues in the CDR3. CDR1 and CDR2 from the germline V gene are MDHEN and SYDVKM. Deletions cut 5 bases from V and 2 bases from J, with 6 bases between. In nucleotides, the CDR3 is TGTGCCAGCAGTCCTCAGAACTATGGCTACACCTTC. This codes for CASSPQNYGYTF.

This chain connects TRBV7-9 to TRBJ2-3, with 11 bases that match TRBD2. The V segment lost 6 bases and the J segment 0 bases; nucleotides outside the gene matches: 5. Germline V gene lookup returns CDR1 SEHNR and CDR2 FQNEAQ (reference sequence). The CDR3 consists of 16 residues. CDR3 sequence (DNA): TGTGCCAGCAGGTCGACTAGCGGGGCTAGCACAGATACGCAGTATTTT. This encodes CASRSTSGASTDTQYF.

This clone was seen more than once but under ten times. The chain carries TRBV5-8 and TRBJ1-3; 9 bases match TRBD1. With 6 bases clipped from V and 7 bases from J, the junction kept 5 bases outside the gene matches. Germline-derived CDR1 and CDR2 are SGHTS and YDEGEE. The CDR3 is 13 amino acids. As DNA, the CDR3 is TGTGCCAGCAAGGGGACAGGGATCAACACCATATATTTT. This sequence encodes CASKGTGINTIYF.

The V call is TRBV10-3, the J call TRBJ1-5; TRBD1 agrees at 7 bases. V was pared by 5 bases and J by 0 bases, with 4 bases of the junction left unmatched. The CDR3 loop spans 15 amino acids. Per the germline V gene, CDR1 is ENHRY and CDR2 is SYGVKD. Here the CDR3 reads CAISPGTDSNQPQHF. CDR3 coding DNA: TGTGCCATCAGTCCCGGGACAGATAGCAATCAGCCCCAGCATTTT.

The chain is built from TRBV18 and TRBJ2-7, with TRBD1 as a possible D gene (7 bases). This CDR3 comprises 17 residues. Germline assignment: CDR1 KGHSH and CDR2 LQKENI. V dropped 5 bases and J dropped 2 bases, with 22 bases sitting between them. The CDR3 DNA follows: TGTGCCAGCTCAAAATCATCAGGGGGGCAAGGCCCCTACGAGCAGTACTTC. Translation: CASSKSSGGQGPYEQYF.

CDR3 DNA sequence: TGTGCCAGCAGCCGGACAGAAACTATGGGCTACACCTTC. It codes for CASSRTETMGYTF. The chain links TRBV2 to TRBJ1-2; possible D gene TRBD1, 6 bases. V lost 6 bases and J 8 bases, leaving 16 bases between the germline ends. Germline V gene data show CDR1 as SNHLY and CDR2 as FYNNEI. This CDR3 region has 13 residues.

The chain couples TRBV19 to TRBJ1-2; a possible D gene is TRBD1 (5 bases). Trimming took 2 bases from V and 6 from J, leaving 16 bases between them. The V gene's germline CDR1 is LNHDA and CDR2 SQIVND (reference sequence). The CDR3 has 15 residues. The CDR3 coding sequence is TGTGCCAGTAGTATATGGGGACGTGACGAGAATGGCTACACCTTC. Residues: CASSIWGRDENGYTF. The full variable domain, rest sourced from reference TRBV19 and TRBJ1-2, is DGGITQSPKYLFRKEGQNVTLSCEQNLNHDAMYWYRQDPGQGLRLIYYSQIVNDFQKGDIAEGYSVSREKKESFPLTVTSAQKNPTAFYLCASSIWGRDENGYTFGSGTRLTVV.

This clone came up a few times. This chain links TRBV2 with TRBJ2-1; 16 bases line up with TRBD2. This CDR3 has 15 residues. The V gene's germline CDR1 is SNHLY and CDR2 FYNNEI. Trimming removed 0 bases from V and 13 bases from J; junction bases left unmatched: 3. CDR3: CASSEAGLAGGPQFF. The CDR3, as DNA: TGTGCCAGCAGTGAAGCGGGACTAGCGGGAGGGCCCCAGTTCTTC.

This clone has more than one count but fewer than ten. This chain connects TRBV10-3 to TRBJ1-1; possibly TRBD1 for D (5 bases). V shed 1 base and J shed 7 bases, with 13 bases lying between them. Germline CDR1 ENHRY, CDR2 SYGVKD. The CDR3 sequence is 14 residues long. The CDR3 region has the DNA TGTGCCATCAGTGAGTGCCGGGACGGCTGTGAAGCTTTCTTT. Amino acids: CAISECRDGCEAFF.